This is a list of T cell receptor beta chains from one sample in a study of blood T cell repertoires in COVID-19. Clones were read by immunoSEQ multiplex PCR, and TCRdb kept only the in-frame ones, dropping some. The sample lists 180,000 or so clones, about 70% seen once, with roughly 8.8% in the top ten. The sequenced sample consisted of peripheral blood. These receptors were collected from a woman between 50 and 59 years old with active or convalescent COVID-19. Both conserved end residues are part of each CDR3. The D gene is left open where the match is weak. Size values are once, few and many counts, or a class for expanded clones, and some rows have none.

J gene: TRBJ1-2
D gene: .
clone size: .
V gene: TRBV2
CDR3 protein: CASSDRQDGYGYTF
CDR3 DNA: TGTGCCAGCAGTGATAGGCAGGATGGGTATGGCTACACCTTC

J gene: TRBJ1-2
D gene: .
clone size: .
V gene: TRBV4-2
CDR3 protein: CASSQAPLDSPYGYTF
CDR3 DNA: TGTGCCAGCAGCCAAGCACCCTTAGACAGCCCTTATGGCTACACCTTC

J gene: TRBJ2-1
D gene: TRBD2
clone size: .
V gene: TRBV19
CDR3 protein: CASSSLAGGDNEQFF
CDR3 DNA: TGTGCCAGTAGTTCACTAGCGGGAGGGGATAATGAGCAGTTCTTC

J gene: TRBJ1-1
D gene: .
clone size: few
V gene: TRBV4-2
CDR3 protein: CASSQDAQILYTEAFF
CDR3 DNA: TGTGCCAGCAGCCAAGACGCCCAAATACTATACACTGAAGCTTTCTTT

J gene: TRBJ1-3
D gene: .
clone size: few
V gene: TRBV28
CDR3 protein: CASIPAGEAYGNTIYF
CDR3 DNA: TGTGCCAGCATCCCGGCAGGGGAAGCCTATGGAAACACCATATATTTT

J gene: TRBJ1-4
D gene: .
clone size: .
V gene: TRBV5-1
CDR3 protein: CASSLRSGVEEKLFF
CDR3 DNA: TGCGCCAGCAGCTTGAGGTCAGGGGTGGAGGAAAAACTGTTTTTT

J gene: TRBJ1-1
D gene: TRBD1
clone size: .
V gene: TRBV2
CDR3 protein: CASSEEGARWTEAFF
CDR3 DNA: TGTGCCAGCAGTGAAGAGGGGGCGAGGTGGACTGAAGCTTTCTTT

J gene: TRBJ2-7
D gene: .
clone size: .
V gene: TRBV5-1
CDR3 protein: CASSRGGRGGDEQYF
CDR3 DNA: TGCGCCAGCAGCCGGGGTGGCAGGGGCGGCGACGAGCAGTACTTC

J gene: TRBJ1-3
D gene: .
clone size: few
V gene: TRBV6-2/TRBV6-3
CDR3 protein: CASIPDLSGNTIYF
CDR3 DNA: TGTGCCAGCATCCCGGACTTATCTGGAAACACCATATATTTT

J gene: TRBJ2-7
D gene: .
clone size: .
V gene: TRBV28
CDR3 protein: CASRRDIFTVYEQYF
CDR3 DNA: TGTGCCAGCAGACGGGACATCTTCACGGTCTACGAGCAGTACTTC

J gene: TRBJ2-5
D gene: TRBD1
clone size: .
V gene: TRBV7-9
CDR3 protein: CASSQTGGWQETQYF
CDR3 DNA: TGTGCCAGCAGCCAGACAGGGGGCTGGCAAGAGACCCAGTACTTC

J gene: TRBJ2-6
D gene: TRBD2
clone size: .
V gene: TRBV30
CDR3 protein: CASWGGSGANVLTF
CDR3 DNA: TGTGCCTCCTGGGGGGGCTCTGGGGCCAACGTCCTGACTTTC

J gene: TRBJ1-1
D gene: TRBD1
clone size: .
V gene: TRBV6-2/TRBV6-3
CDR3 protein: CASSAPGQGPRAFF
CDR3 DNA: TGTGCCAGCAGTGCCCCGGGACAGGGGCCAAGGGCTTTCTTT

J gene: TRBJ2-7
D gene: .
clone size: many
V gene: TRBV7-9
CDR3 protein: CASSLPVRFSNEQYF
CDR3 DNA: TGTGCCAGCAGCTTACCCGTGAGGTTCTCTAACGAGCAGTACTTC

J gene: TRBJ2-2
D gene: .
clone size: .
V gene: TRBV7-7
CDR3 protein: CASSPDVVSGTGELFF
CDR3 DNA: TGTGCTAGCAGCCCCGATGTGGTTTCGGGCACCGGGGAGCTGTTTTTT

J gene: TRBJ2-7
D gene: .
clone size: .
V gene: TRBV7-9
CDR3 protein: CASSFVGAYEQYF
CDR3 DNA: TGTGCCAGCAGCTTTGTCGGAGCCTACGAGCAGTACTTC

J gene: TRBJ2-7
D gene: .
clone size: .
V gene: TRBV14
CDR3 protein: CASSLMQVWSTYEQYF
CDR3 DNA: TGTGCCAGCAGCCTCATGCAGGTTTGGTCAACCTACGAGCAGTACTTC

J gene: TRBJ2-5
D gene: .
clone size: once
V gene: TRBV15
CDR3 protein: CATSREIDIQETQYF
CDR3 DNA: TGTGCCACCAGCAGAGAAATAGACATTCAAGAGACCCAGTACTTC

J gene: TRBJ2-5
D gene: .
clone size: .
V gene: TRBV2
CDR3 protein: CASSEVLGGQTQYF
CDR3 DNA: TGTGCCAGCAGTGAAGTTCTGGGTGGGCAGACCCAGTACTTC

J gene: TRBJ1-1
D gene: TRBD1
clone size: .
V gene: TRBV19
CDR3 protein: CASSLRDRGITEAFF
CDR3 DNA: TGTGCCAGTAGTCTTAGGGACAGGGGGATCACTGAAGCTTTCTTT

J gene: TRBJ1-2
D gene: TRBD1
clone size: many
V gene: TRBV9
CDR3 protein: CASSAGTGLYGYTF
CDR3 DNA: TGTGCCAGCAGCGCCGGGACAGGCCTCTATGGCTACACCTTC

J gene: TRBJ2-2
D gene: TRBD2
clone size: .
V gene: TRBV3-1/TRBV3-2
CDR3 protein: CASSRIREGTGELFF
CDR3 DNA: TGTGCCAGCAGCCGGATACGGGAGGGCACCGGGGAGCTGTTTTTT

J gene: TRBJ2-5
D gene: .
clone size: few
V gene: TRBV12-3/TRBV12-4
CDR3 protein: CASSFGGGETQYF
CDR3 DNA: TGTGCCAGCAGTTTCGGGGGTGGGGAGACCCAGTACTTC

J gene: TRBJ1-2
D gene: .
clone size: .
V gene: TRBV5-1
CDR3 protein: CASSPAPDSYGYTF
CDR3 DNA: TGCGCCAGCAGCCCAGCTCCGGACAGCTATGGCTACACCTTC

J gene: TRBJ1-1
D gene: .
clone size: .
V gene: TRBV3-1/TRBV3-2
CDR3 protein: CASSPCVGLIKHGYNTEAFF
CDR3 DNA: TGTGCCAGCAGCCCATGTGTGGGACTAATAAAGCACGGGTACAACACTGAAGCTTTCTTT

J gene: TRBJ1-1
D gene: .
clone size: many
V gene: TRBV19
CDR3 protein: CASKGKTGLEGTEAFF
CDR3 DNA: TGTGCCAGTAAGGGGAAAACAGGGTTAGAGGGCACTGAAGCTTTCTTT

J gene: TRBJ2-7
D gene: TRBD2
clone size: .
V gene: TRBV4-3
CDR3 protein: CASSQGLRGYREEQYF
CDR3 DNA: TGCGCCAGCAGCCAAGGGTTGCGGGGGTATCGGGAGGAGCAGTACTTC

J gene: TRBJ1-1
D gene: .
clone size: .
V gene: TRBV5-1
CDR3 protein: CASSHARDTIEAFF
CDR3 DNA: TGCGCCAGCAGCCATGCGAGGGACACCATTGAAGCTTTCTTT

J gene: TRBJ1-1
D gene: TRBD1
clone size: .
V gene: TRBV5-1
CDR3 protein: CASSRETGGNTEAFF
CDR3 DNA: TGCGCCAGCAGCAGGGAGACAGGGGGGAACACTGAAGCTTTCTTT

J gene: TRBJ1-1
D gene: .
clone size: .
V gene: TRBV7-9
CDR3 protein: CASSLTRGNTEAFF
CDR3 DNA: TGTGCCAGCAGCTTAACCAGGGGGAACACTGAAGCTTTCTTT

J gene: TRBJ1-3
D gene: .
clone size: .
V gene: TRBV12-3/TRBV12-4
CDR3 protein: CASSLSSDTIYF
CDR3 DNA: TGTGCCAGCAGTTTGTCCTCGGACACCATATATTTT

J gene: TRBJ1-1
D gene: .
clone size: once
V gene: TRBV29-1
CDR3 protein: CSVERGTTEAFF
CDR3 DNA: TGCAGCGTTGAAAGGGGGACCACTGAAGCTTTCTTT

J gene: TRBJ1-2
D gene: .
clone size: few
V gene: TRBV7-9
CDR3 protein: CASSSDRTHGYTF
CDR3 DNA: TGTGCCAGCAGCTCAGACAGGACCCATGGCTACACCTTC

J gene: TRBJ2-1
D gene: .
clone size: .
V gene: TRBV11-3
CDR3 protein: CASSLDSWADNEQFF
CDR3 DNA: TGTGCCAGCAGCTTAGATAGTTGGGCCGACAATGAGCAGTTCTTC

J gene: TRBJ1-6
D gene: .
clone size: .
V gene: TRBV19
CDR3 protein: CASTLTRTDVSYNSPLHF
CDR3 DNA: TGTGCCAGTACCCTAACCCGGACAGATGTCTCCTATAATTCACCCCTCCACTTT

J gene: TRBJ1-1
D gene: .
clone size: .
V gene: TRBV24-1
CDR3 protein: CATSNNRNSEAFF
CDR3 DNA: TGTGCCACCAGTAACAACAGAAATTCTGAAGCTTTCTTT

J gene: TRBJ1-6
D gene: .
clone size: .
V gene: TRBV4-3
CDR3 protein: CASSQDWATSNSPLHF
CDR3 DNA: TGCGCCAGCAGCCAAGATTGGGCCACCTCCAATTCACCCCTCCACTTT

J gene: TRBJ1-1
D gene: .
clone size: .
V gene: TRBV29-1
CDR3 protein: CSVSPLRGTEAFF
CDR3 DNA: TGCAGCGTCTCACCCCTCCGGGGTACTGAAGCTTTCTTT